What follows is one TCR beta chain and its context. The antigen is unknown. With 0 bases clipped from V and 7 bases from J, the junction kept 7 bases outside the gene matches. The germline V gene encodes CDR1 SGDLS and CDR2 YYNGEE. CDR3 length equals 15 residues. The protocol was immunoSEQ multiplex PCR, while the TCRdb copy is restricted to in-frame clones and leaves out a portion. This sample has around 180,000 clones, with less than 95% found just once. The data were taken from a study of T cell responses to AZD1222 COVID-19 vaccine. Study-level results: Spike-specific TCRs gained breadth and depth after people received two AZD1222 doses. Spike as a whole was targeted by vaccine-associated CD4 TCRs, dominant at 160-218 and 743-854.

Material: peripheral blood, obtained on day 0 of AZD1222 vaccination. This receptor was taken from an adult in good health. The chain has TRBV9 and TRBJ2-1, with 7 bases matching TRBD1. CDR3 in DNA: TGTGCCAGCAGCGTAGAGTACAGGGGAACGAATGAGCAGTTCTTC. Its protein product is CASSVEYRGTNEQFF. Full variable domain (rest looked up from reference TRBV9 and TRBJ2-1): DSGVTQTPKHLITATGQRVTLRCSPRSGDLSVYWYQQSLDQGLQFLIQYYNGEERAKGNILERFSAQQFPDLHSELNLSSLELGDSALYFCASSVEYRGTNEQFFGPGTRLTVL.